This T cell receptor (beta chain) was documented in a study of blood T cells in healthy people across ages. Study-level points and caveats: It was held that diversity estimates obtained from one million T cells represented underestimates.

Using a J-beta primer mix together with a sample-barcoded 5' primer, a second PCR was run for 7 to 11 cycles. TCRdb reprocessed the 5' RACE reads via MiXCR and lists one record per CDR3 protein. The sample consists of approximately 1.5 million distinct CDR3 sequences, less than 45% of them appearing once. As for this clonotype: Its antigen remains unknown.

V dropped 7 bases and J dropped 5 bases, with 10 bases sitting between them. Germline V CDR1 and CDR2: SGDLS, YYNGEE. The length of the CDR3 is 12 residues. The specimen was blood. The J gene is TRBJ2-1, the V gene TRBV9; D could derive from TRBD1 or TRBD2 (5 bases each). The source is a woman between 18 and 29 years old in good health. The CDR3 reads CASGTEDNEQFF. The CDR3 bases are TGTGCCAGCGGGACGGAAGACAATGAGCAGTTCTTC.